This T cell receptor (beta chain) was recorded in a study of blood T cells in healthy people across ages. This CDR3 comprises 11 residues. V was pared by 8 bases and J by 7 bases, with 9 bases between. CDR1 and CDR2 from the germline V gene are GTSNPN and SVGIG (reference sequence). Then a second PCR, running roughly 7 to 11 cycles, was carried out with a sample-barcoded 5' primer and a J-beta primer mix. Each TCR beta cDNA got a 12-nucleotide random molecular identifier. TCRdb reprocessed the 5' RACE reads via MiXCR and lists one record per CDR3 protein. The table has about a million distinct CDR3 sequences, roughly 51% seen once.

V gene TRBV30 combines with J gene TRBJ1-6; perhaps TRBD1 as D (5 bases). Source material: blood. This receptor was obtained from a woman aged 55-70 years in good health. The CDR3 nucleotides are TGTGCCGGGACGGTAAATTCACCCCTCCACTTT. Translated, it gives CAGTVNSPLHF.